This T cell receptor beta chain was obtained from a study of identical twins. This clonotype was detected only a few times. Its target is unknown. The study, taken as a whole, reports: Conclusions rested on cross-sectional statistics rather than following the same donors.

A single record per CDR3 protein comes from TCRdb applying MiXCR to the 5' RACE reads. This sample carries over 600,000 distinct CDR3 sequences, approximately 22% of them seen once, and the ten largest clones take approximately 4.3%. These sequences were also reported in another study, on T cells expressing NK-cell markers. That source notes: As a fraction of CD8+ T cells, dominant NKG2C+ clonotypes reached roughly 1.0-8% in a handful of donors.

The receptor was derived from a woman in her late teens or twenties in good health. The sequenced material came from PBMCs.

The CDR3 DNA reads as TGTGCCAGCAGTGGGGACAGGGTTGATACGCAGTATTTT. It specifies CASSGDRVDTQYF. The chain recombines TRBV2 with TRBJ2-3, with 9 positions matching TRBD1. The CDR3 runs to 13 residues. Trimming at V came to 4 bases and at J to 6 bases, leaving 2 bases not matched to a gene. From germline, CDR1 is SNHLY and CDR2 FYNNEI.